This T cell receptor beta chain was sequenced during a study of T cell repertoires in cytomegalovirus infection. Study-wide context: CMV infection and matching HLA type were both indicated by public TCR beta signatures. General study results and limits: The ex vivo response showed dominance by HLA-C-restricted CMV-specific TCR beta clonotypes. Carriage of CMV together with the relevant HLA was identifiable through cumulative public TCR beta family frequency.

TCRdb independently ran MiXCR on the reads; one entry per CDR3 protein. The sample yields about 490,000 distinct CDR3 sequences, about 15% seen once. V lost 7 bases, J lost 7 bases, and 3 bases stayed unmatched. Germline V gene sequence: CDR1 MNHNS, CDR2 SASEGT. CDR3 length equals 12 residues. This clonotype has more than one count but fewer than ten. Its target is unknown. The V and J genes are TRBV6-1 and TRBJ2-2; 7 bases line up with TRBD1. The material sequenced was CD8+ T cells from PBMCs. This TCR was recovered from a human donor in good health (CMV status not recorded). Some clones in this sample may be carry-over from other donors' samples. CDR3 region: CASKQGYGELFF. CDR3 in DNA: TGTGCCAGCAAACAGGGGTACGGGGAGCTGTTTTTT.